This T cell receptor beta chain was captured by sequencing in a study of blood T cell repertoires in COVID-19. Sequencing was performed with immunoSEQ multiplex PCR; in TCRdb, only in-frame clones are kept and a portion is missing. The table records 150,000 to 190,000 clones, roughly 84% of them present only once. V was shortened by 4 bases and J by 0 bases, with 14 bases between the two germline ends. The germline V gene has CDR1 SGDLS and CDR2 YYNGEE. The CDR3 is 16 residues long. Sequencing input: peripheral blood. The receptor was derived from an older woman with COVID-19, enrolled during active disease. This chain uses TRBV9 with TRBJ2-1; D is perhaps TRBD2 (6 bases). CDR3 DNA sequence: TGTGCCAGCAGCCCCCGACTAGTGAGCTCCTACAATGAGCAGTTCTTC. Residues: CASSPRLVSSYNEQFF. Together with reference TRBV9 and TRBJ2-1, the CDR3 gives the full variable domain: DSGVTQTPKHLITATGQRVTLRCSPRSGDLSVYWYQQSLDQGLQFLIQYYNGEERAKGNILERFSAQQFPDLHSELNLSSLELGDSALYFCASSPRLVSSYNEQFFGPGTRLTVL.